This T cell receptor beta chain was sequenced for a study of blood T cells in healthy people across ages. Across the study: Researchers report that template switching captured about one barcoded beta molecule per two T cells.

The CDR3 is 17 amino acids. CDR1 is DFQATT, CDR2 SNEGSKA, per germline (reference sequence). Germline trimming cut 3 bases from V and 2 bases from J; bases unmatched to any gene: 13. This clonotype was seen repeatedly, ten times or more. A sample-barcoded 5' primer and a J-beta primer mix were used in a second PCR of about 7 to 11 cycles. TCRdb reprocessed the 5' RACE reads with MiXCR, giving one entry per CDR3 protein. The sample holds more than 800,000 distinct CDR3 sequences; more than 25% are singletons and the top ten take 17%. The origin of this receptor is a woman aged 80 or older in good health. The specimen was blood. This sequence joins TRBV20-1 and TRBJ2-5, with 9 bases lining up with TRBD1. CDR3: CSARDRGTHSPQETQYF. CDR3 DNA sequence: TGCAGTGCTAGGGACAGGGGAACTCACTCCCCTCAAGAGACCCAGTACTTC.